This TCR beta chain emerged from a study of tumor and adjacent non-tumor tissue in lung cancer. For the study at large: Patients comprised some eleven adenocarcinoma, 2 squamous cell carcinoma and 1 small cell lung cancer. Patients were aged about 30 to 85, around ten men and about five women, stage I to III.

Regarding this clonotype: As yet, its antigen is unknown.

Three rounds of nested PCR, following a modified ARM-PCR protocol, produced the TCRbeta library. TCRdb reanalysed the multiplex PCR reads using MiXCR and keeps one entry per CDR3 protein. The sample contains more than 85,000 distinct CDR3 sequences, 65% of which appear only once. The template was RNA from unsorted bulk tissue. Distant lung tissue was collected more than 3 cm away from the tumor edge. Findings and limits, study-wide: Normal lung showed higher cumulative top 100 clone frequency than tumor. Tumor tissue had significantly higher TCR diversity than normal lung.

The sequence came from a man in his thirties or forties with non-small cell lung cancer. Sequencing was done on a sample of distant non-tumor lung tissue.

CDR3 amino acids: CASSDNSAEYYEQYF. CDR3 DNA sequence: TGTGCCAGCAGTGACAACTCGGCCGAGTACTACGAGCAGTACTTC. The chain joins TRBV6-2 or TRBV6-3 to TRBJ2-7, with unresolved D. The V gene's germline CDR1 is MNHEY and CDR2 SVGEGT. This CDR3 comprises 15 residues. With 5 bases removed from V and 3 bases from J, the gap between germline ends came to 17 bases.